A single sample is the source of the 5 T cell receptor beta chains below, sequenced in a study of cytomegalovirus exposure and HLA in healthy donors. Amplification used 60 Vbeta primers and 13 Jbeta primers. Using immunoSEQ multiplex PCR, the repertoire was profiled, and TCRdb retains in-frame clones only, with some absent. The data show 150,000 to 180,000 clones, 80% seen once. Sequencing input: PBMCs. These receptors all stem from a man aged 25-45 years in good health and CMV-seropositive.

The chain has TRBV5-4 and TRBJ2-1, with 12 bases lining up with TRBD2. The CDR3 has 18 residues. V lost 0 bases and J lost 9; bases outside the gene matches: 13. Germline loops: CDR1 SGHNT, CDR2 YYREEE (reference sequence). The CDR3: CASSLDRYVTSGSTEQFF. CDR3 coding DNA: TGTGCCAGCAGCTTGGACAGGTACGTGACTAGCGGGAGTACTGAGCAGTTCTTC.

The gene calls are TRBV5-1 and TRBJ2-7, with 7 bases aligning to TRBD1. The CDR3 loop spans 15 amino acids. The J segment lost 1 base and the V segment lost 0 bases, leaving 4 bases of the junction unmatched. CDR1 is SGHRS and CDR2 is YFSETQ in the germline V gene. CDR3 amino acids: CASSLGTGESYEQYF. In DNA form, the CDR3 reads TGCGCCAGCAGCTTGGGTACAGGGGAGTCCTACGAGCAGTACTTC.

The CDR3 here is CASSQHQGKETQYF. CDR3 DNA sequence: TGTGCCAGCAGCCAACATCAGGGGAAAGAGACCCAGTACTTC. V usage is TRBV27 and J usage is TRBJ2-5, with D perhaps TRBD1 (6 bases). V was cut by 6 bases and J by 3 bases, with 14 bases left in between. Germline V gives CDR1 MNHEY, CDR2 SMNVEV (reference sequence). The CDR3 sequence is 14 residues long.

V is TRBV4-1 and J is TRBJ1-6; D possibly corresponds to TRBD1 (6 bases). Germline V lookup: CDR1 MGHRA, CDR2 YSYEKL. CDR3 length: 17 residues. V was clipped by 1 base and J by 7 bases, with 17 bases between them. CDR3 nucleotide sequence: TGCGCCAGCAGCCAAGTCAACCGGGGGGCCACAAATTCACCCCTCCACTTT. Its translation: CASSQVNRGATNSPLHF.

The chain has TRBV5-1 and TRBJ2-4, with D possibly TRBD1 on 6 matching bases. The CDR3 loop spans 15 amino acids. Germline CDR1 is SGHRS and CDR2 is YFSETQ. Trimming pared 0 bases from V and 2 bases from J, leaving 9 bases between. In DNA form, the CDR3 reads TGCGCCAGCAGCTTGGAGCAGGGGACCAAAAACATTCAGTACTTC. Translating gives CASSLEQGTKNIQYF.